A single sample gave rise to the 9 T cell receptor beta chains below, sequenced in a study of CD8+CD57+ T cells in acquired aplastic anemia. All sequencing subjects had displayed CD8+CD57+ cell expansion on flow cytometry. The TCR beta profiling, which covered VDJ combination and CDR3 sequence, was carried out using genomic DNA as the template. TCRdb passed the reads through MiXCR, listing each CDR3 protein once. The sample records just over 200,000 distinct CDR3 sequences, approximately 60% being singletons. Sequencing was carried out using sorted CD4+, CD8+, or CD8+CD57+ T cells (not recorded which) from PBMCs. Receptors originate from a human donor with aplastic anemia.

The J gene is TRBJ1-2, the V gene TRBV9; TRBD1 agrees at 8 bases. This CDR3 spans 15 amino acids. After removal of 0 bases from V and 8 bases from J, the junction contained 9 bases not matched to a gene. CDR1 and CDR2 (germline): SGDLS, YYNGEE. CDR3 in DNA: TGTGCCAGCAGCGTAGATGGGGACAGGATTTGGGGCTACACCTTC. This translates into CASSVDGDRIWGYTF.

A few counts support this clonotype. In nucleotides, the CDR3 is TGTGCCAGTAGTCGCGGGACATTGAACTATGGCTACACCTTC. Protein product: CASSRGTLNYGYTF. This chain links TRBV19 with TRBJ1-2; D is possibly TRBD1 (6 bases). V was shortened by 5 bases and J by 2 bases, with 12 bases between the two germline ends. CDR3 length: 14 residues. CDR1 is LNHDA and CDR2 is SQIVND in the germline V gene (reference sequence).

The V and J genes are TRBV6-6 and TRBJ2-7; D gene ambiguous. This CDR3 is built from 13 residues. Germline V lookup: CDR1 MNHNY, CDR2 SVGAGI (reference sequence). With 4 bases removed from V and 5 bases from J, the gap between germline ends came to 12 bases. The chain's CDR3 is CASSSSDQHEQYF. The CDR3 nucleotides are TGTGCCAGCAGTTCCTCGGATCAACACGAGCAGTACTTC.

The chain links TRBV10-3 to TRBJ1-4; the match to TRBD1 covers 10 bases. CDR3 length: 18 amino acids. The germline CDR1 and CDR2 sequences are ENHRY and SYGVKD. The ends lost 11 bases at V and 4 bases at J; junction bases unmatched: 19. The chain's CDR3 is CASKPGQGPLFGNEKLFF. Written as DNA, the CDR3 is TGTGCCTCGAAGCCGGGACAGGGGCCCCTGTTTGGTAATGAAAAACTGTTTTTT.

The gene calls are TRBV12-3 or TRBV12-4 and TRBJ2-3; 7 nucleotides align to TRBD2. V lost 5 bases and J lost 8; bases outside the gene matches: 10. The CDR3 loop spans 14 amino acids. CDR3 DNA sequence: TGTGCCAGCAGTGTCCGGGACTCGGGGGGTACGCAGTATTTT. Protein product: CASSVRDSGGTQYF.

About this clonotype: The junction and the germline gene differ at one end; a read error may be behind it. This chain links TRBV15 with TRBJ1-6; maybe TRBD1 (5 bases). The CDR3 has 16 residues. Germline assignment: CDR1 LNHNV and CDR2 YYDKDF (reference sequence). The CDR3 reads CATGRGISLGDSPPHF. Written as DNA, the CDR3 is TGTGCCACGGGGAGGGGTATTTCGCTGGGAGATTCACCCCCCCACTTT.

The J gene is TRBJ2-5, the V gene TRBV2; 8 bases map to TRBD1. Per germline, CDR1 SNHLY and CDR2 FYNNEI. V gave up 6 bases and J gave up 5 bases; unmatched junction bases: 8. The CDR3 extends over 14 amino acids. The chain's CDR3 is CASRDRTGRETQYF. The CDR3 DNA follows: TGTGCCAGCAGGGACCGGACAGGGCGGGAGACCCAGTACTTC.

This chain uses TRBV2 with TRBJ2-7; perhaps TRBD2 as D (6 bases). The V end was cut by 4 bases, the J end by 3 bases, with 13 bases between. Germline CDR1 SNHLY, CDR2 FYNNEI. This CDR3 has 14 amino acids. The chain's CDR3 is CASSVGAGIYEQYF. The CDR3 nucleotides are TGTGCCAGCAGTGTAGGGGCGGGGATCTACGAGCAGTACTTC.

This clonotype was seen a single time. Here the CDR3 DNA reads TGTGCCACCAGTGGTGGCTCCGGGACACCCCTCCACTTT. Protein: CATSGGSGTPLHF. This sequence joins TRBV24-1 and TRBJ1-6; no clear D gene. The length of the CDR3 is 13 residues. V was cut by 5 bases and J by 11 bases, with 12 bases left in between. In germline, CDR1 is KGHDR, CDR2 SFDVKD.